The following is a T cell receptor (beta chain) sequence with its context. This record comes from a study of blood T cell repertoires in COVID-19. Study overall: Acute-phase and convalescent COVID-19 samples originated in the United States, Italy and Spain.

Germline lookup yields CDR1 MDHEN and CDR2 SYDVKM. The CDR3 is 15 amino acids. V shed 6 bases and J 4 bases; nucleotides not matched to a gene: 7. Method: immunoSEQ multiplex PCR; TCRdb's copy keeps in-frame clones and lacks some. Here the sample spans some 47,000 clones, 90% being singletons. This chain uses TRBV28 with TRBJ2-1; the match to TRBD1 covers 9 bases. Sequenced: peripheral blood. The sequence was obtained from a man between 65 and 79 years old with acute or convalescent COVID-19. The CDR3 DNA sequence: TGTGCCAGCAGCCCAGGACAGGGGCCATACAATGAGCAGTTCTTC. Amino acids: CASSPGQGPYNEQFF.